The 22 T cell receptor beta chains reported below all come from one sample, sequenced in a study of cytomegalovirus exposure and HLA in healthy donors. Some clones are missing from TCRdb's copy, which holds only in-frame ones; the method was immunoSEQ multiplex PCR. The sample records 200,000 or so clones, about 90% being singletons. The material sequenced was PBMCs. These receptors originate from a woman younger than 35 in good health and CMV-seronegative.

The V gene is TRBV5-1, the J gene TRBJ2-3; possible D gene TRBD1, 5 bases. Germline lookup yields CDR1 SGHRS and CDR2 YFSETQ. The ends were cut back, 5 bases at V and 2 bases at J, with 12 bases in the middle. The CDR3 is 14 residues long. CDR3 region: CASRHQGLTDTQYF. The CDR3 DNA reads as TGCGCCAGCAGACACCAGGGCCTCACAGATACGCAGTATTTT.

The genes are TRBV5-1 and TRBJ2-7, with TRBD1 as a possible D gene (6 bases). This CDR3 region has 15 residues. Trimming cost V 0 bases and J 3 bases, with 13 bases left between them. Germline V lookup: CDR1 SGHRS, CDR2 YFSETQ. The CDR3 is CASSLGTGSVYEQYF. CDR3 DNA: TGCGCCAGCAGCTTGGGTACAGGGTCGGTCTACGAGCAGTACTTC.

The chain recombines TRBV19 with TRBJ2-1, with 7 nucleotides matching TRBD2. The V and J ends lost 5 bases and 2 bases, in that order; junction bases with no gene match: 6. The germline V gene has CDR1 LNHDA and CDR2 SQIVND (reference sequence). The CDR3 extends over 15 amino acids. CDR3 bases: TGTGCCAGTAGTCCTCGGGAGGCGACCTACAATGAGCAGTTCTTC. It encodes CASSPREATYNEQFF.

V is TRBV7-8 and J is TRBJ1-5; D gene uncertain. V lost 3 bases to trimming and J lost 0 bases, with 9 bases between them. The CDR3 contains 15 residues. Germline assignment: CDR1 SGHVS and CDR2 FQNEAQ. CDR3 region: CASSLLENSNQPQHF. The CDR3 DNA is TGTGCCAGCAGCTTGCTGGAGAATAGCAATCAGCCCCAGCATTTT.

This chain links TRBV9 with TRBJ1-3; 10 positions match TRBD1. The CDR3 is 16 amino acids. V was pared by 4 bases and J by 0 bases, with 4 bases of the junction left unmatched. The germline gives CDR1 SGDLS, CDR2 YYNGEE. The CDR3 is CASSSWTGGSGNTIYF. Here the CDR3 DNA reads TGTGCCAGCAGCTCTTGGACAGGGGGCTCTGGAAACACCATATATTTT.

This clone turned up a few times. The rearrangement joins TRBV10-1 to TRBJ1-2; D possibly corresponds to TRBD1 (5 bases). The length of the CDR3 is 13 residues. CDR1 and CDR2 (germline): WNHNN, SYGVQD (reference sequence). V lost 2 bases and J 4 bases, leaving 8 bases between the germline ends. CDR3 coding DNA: TGCGCCAGCAGTGAGCAAGACAGCTATGGCTACACCTTC. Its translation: CASSEQDSYGYTF.

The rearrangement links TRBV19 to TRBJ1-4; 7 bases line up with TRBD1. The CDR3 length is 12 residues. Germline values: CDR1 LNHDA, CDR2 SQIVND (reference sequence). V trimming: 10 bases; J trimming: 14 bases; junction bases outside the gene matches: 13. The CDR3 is CATFKGGAGLFF. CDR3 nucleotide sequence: TGTGCCACCTTCAAAGGGGGCGCCGGGCTGTTTTTT. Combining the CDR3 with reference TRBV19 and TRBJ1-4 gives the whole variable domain DGGITQSPKYLFRKEGQNVTLSCEQNLNHDAMYWYRQDPGQGLRLIYYSQIVNDFQKGDIAEGYSVSREKKESFPLTVTSAQKNPTAFYLCATFKGGAGLFFGSGTQLSVL.

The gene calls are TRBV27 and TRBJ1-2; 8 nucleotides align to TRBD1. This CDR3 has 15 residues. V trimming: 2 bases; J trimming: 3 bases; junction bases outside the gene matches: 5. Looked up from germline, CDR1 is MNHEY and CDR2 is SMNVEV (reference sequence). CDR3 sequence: CASSLRGQADYGYTF. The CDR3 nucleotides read TGTGCCAGCAGTTTAAGGGGACAGGCGGACTATGGCTACACCTTC.

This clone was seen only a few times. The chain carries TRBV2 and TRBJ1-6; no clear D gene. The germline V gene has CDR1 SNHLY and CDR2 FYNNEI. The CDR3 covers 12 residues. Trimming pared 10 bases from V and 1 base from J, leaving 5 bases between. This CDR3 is CATRSYNSPLHF. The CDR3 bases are TGTGCCACGAGGTCCTATAATTCACCCCTCCACTTT.

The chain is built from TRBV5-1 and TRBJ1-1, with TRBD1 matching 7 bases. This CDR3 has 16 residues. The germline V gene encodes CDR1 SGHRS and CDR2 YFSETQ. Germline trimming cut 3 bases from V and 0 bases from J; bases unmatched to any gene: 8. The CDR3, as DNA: TGCGCCAGCAGCTCGACAGGGCGAGGGATGAACACTGAAGCTTTCTTT. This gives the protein CASSSTGRGMNTEAFF. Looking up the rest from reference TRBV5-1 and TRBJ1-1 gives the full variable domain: KAGVTQTPRYLIKTRGQQVTLSCSPISGHRSVSWYQQTPGQGLQFLFEYFSETQRNKGNFPGRFSGRQFSNSRSEMNVSTLELGDSALYLCASSSTGRGMNTEAFFGQGTRLTVV.

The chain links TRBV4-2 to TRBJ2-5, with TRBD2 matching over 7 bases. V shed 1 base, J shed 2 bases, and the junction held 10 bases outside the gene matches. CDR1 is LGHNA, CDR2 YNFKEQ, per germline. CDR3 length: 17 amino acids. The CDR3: CASSQVGPSGSQETQYF. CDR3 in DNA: TGTGCCAGCAGCCAAGTAGGGCCTAGCGGCAGTCAAGAGACCCAGTACTTC.

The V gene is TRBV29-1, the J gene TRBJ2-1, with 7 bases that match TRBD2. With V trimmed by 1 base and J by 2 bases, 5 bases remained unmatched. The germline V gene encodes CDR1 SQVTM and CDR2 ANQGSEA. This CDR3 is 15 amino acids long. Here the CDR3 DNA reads TGCAGCGTTGAAGGAGCGGGGCGAACCTACAATGAGCAGTTCTTC. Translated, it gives CSVEGAGRTYNEQFF.

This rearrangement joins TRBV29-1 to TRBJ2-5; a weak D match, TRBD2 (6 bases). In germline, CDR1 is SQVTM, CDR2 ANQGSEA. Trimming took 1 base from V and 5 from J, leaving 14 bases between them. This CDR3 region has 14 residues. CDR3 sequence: CSVEGASRGETQYF. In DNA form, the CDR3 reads TGCAGCGTTGAAGGCGCTAGCCGGGGGGAGACCCAGTACTTC.

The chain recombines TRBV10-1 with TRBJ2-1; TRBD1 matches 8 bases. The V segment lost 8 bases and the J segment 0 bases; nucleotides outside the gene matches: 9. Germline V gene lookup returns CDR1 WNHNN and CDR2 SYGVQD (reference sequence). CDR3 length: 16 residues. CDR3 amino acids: CASSGTGLISYNEQFF. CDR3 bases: TGCGCCAGCTCCGGGACAGGTTTAATCTCCTACAATGAGCAGTTCTTC.

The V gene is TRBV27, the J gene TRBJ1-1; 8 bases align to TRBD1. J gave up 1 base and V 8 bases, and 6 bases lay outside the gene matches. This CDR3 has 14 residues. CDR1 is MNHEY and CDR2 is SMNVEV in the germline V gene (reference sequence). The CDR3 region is CASHRQGSNTEAFF. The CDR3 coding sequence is TGTGCCAGCCACCGACAGGGGTCGAACACTGAAGCTTTCTTT.

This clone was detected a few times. CDR3 sequence: CAWKLRGYTF. Here the CDR3 DNA reads TGTGCCTGGAAACTAAGGGGCTACACCTTC. The chain joins TRBV30 to TRBJ1-2; D is undetermined. The CDR3 has 10 amino acids. Germline V gene sequence: CDR1 GTSNPN, CDR2 SVGIG (reference sequence). The germline V and J ends were trimmed by 4 bases and 8 bases, with 8 bases remaining between them.

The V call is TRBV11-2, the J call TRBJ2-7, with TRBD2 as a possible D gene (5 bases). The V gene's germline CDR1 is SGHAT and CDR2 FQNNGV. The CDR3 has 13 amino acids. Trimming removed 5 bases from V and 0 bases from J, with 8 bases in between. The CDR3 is CASSPDSSYEQYF. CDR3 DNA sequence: TGTGCCAGCAGCCCGGACTCCTCCTACGAGCAGTACTTC. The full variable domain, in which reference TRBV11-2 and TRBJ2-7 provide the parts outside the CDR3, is EAGVAQSPRYKIIEKRQSVAFWCNPISGHATLYWYQQILGQGPKLLIQFQNNGVVDDSQLPKDRFSAERLKGVDSTLKIQPAKLEDSAVYLCASSPDSSYEQYFGPGTRLTVT.

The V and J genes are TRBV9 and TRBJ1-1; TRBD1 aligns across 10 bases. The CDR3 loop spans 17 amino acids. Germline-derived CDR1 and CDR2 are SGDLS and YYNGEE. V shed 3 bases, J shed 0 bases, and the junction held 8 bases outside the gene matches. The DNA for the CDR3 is TGTGCCAGCAGCGCCGGGACAGGGGTCATCATGAACACTGAAGCTTTCTTT. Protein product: CASSAGTGVIMNTEAFF.

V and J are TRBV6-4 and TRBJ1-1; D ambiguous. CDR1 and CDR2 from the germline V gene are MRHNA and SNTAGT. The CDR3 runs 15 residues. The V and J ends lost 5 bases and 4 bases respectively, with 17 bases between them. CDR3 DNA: TGTGCCAGCAGTCCCATACCCCTACCTGGCACTGAAGCTTTCTTT. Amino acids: CASSPIPLPGTEAFF.

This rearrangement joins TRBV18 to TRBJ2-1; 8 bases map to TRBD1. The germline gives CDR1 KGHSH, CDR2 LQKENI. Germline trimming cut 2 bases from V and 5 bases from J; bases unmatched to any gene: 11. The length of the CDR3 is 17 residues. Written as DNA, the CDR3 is TGTGCCAGCTCACCATTTTCAGCAGGGGGCGCGGACAATGAGCAGTTCTTC. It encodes CASSPFSAGGADNEQFF.

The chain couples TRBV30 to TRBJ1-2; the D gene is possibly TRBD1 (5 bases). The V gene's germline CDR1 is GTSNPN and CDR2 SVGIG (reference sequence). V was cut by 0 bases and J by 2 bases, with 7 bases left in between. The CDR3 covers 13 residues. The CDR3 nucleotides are TGTGCCTGGAGTGTACAGGACAACTATGGCTACACCTTC. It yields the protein CAWSVQDNYGYTF. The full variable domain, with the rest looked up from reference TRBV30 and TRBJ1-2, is SQTIHQWPATLVQPVGSPLSLECTVEGTSNPNLYWYRQAAGRGLQLLFYSVGIGQISSEVPQNLSASRPQDRQFILSSKKLLLSDSGFYLCAWSVQDNYGYTFGSGTRLTVV.

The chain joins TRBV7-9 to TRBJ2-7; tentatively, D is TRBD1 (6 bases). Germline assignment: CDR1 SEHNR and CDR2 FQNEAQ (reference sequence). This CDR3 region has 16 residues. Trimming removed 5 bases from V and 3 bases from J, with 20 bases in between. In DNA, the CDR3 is TGTGCCAGCAGCCCCTTTAGTTGGTACAGGGACTACGAGCAGTACTTC. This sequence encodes CASSPFSWYRDYEQYF. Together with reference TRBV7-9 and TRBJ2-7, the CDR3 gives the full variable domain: DTGVSQNPRHKITKRGQNVTFRCDPISEHNRLYWYRQTLGQGPEFLTYFQNEAQLEKSRLLSDRFSAERPKGSFSTLEIQRTEQGDSAMYLCASSPFSWYRDYEQYFGPGTRLTVT.